This TCR beta chain was obtained from a study of technical replicates of blood from a handful of donors. This CDR3 spans 14 amino acids. V lost 2 bases to trimming and J lost 5 bases, with 10 bases between them. CDR1 is SGHRS and CDR2 is YFSETQ in the germline V gene. TCRdb keeps only in-frame clones here, not all; method: immunoSEQ multiplex PCR. The sample holds some 63,000 clones, roughly 89% seen once. The TCR comes from a human donor in good health. Some clones in this sample may be carry-over from other donors' samples. Material: PBMCs. V usage is TRBV5-1 and J usage is TRBJ2-2; D is undetermined. This CDR3 is CASSLRESTGELFF. CDR3 DNA sequence: TGCGCCAGCAGCTTAAGAGAGAGTACCGGGGAGCTGTTTTTT.